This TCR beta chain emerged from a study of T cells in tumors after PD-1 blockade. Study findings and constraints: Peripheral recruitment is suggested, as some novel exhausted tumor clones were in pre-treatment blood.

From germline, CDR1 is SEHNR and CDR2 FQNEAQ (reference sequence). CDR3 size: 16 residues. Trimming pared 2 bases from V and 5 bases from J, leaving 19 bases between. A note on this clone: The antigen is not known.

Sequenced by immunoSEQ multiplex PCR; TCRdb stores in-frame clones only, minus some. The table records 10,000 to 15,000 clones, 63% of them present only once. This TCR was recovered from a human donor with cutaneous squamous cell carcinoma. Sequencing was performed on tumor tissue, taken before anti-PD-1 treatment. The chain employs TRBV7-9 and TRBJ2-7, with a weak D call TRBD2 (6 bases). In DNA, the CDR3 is TGTGCCAGCAGCTTATGGGGCGGGGCAGTCTTGCACGAGCAGTACTTC. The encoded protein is CASSLWGGAVLHEQYF.